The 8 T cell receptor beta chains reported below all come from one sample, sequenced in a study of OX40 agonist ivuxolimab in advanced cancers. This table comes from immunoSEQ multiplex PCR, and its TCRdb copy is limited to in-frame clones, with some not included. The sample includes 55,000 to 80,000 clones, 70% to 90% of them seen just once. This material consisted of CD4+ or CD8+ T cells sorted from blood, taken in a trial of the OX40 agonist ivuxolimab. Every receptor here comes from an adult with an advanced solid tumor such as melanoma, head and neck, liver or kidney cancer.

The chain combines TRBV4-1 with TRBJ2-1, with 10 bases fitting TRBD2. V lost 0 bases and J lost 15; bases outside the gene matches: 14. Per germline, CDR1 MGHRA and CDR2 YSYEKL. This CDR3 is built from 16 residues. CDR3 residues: CASSQEVASGRFRLFF. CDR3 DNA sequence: TGCGCCAGCAGCCAAGAGGTGGCTAGCGGGAGATTTAGGCTGTTCTTC.

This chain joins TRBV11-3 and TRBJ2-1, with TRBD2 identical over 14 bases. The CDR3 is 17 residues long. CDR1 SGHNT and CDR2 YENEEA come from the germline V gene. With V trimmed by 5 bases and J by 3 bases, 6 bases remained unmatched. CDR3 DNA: TGTGCCAGCAGCCCAGGGACTAGCGGGAGAGGCTACAATGAGCAGTTCTTC. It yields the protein CASSPGTSGRGYNEQFF.

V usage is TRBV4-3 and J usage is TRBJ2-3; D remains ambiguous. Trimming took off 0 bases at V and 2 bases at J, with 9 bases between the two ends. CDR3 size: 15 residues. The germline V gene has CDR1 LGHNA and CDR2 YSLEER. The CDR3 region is CASSQEHGSTDTQYF. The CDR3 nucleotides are TGCGCCAGCAGCCAAGAACATGGTTCCACAGATACGCAGTATTTT.

CDR3 DNA sequence: TGTGCCAGCAGCTCGGCGGGAAGGTTAGATACGCAGTATTTT. Its translation: CASSSAGRLDTQYF. The chain links TRBV7-2 to TRBJ2-3, with D perhaps TRBD2 (6 bases). CDR1 is SGHTA and CDR2 is FQGNSA in the germline V gene. Trimming pared 4 bases from V and 5 bases from J, leaving 13 bases between. CDR3 length: 14 residues.

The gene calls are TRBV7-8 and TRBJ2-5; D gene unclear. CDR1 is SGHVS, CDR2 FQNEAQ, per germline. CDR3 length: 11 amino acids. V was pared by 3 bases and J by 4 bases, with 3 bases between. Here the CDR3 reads CASSFGETQYF. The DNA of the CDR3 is TGTGCCAGCAGCTTTGGAGAGACCCAGTACTTC.

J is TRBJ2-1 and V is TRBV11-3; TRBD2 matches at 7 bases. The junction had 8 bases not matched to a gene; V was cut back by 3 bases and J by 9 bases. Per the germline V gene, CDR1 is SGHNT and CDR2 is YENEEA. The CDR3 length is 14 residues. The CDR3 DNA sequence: TGTGCCAGCAGCTTTGGGCGGGAGAGTGGTGAGCAGTTCTTC. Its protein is CASSFGRESGEQFF.

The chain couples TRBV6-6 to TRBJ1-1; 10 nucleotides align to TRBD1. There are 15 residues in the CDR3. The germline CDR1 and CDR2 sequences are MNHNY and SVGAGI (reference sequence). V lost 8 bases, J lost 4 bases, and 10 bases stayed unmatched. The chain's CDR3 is CASGERQGASTEAFF. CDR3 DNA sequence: TGTGCCAGCGGAGAAAGACAGGGGGCGAGCACTGAAGCTTTCTTT.

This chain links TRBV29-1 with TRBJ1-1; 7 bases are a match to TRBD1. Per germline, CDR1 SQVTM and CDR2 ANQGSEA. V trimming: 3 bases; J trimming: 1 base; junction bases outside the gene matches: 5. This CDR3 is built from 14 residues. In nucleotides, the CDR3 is TGCAGCGTTGAGAAGGGGGCAGAGAACACTGAAGCTTTCTTT. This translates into CSVEKGAENTEAFF.